Listed below are T cell receptor beta chains from one sample, sequenced in a study of shared clonotypes between healthy human individuals. The assay was immunoSEQ multiplex PCR, and TCRdb's table has in-frame clones only and misses some. The sample yields approximately 2,000,000 clones, roughly 95% seen once. Sequencing was carried out using naive CD8+ T cells from PBMCs. The source of these receptors is a man younger than 35 in good health. Some clones in this sample may be carry-over from other donors' samples. The CDR3 runs from the conserved cysteine through the conserved F or W. D genes are given only for firm matches. The size field is filled for only some rows; it gives once, few, many or a size class.

V,J,size,D,DNA,CDR3
TRBV9,TRBJ1-1,-,-,TGTGCCAGCAGCGCTGAATATCGAGTAAACACTGAAGCTTTCTTT,CASSAEYRVNTEAFF
TRBV4-2,TRBJ2-1,-,TRBD2,TGTGCCAGCAGCCAAGAATCCGGGACTAGCGGGAGGCCGCAGTTCTTC,CASSQESGTSGRPQFF
TRBV14,TRBJ2-3,-,-,TGTGCCAGCAGCCAAGGGGCCAGGGGAGTGGCAGATACGCAGTATTTT,CASSQGARGVADTQYF
TRBV2,TRBJ1-5,-,TRBD1,TGTGCTCAGGCACAGGGGCGTAATCAGCCCCAGCATTTT,CAQAQGRNQPQHF
TRBV27,TRBJ2-3,-,TRBD2,TGTGCCAGCAGAGCGATAGCGGGGGTGACCACAGATACGCAGTATTTT,CASRAIAGVTTDTQYF
TRBV9,TRBJ2-1,-,TRBD2,TGTGCCAGCAGCGGATCCCGTGGACTAGCGGGAGGGAGCTCCTACAATGAGCAGTTCTTC,CASSGSRGLAGGSSYNEQFF
TRBV10-1,TRBJ2-6,-,TRBD2,TGCGCCAGCAGCCCGGGACTAGCGGGAGGGCTACAGACCTCTGGGGCCAACGTCCTGACTTTC,CASSPGLAGGLQTSGANVLTF
TRBV7-9,TRBJ1-2,-,-,TGTGCCAGCAGCTCCACGGACCTCGTTATAGGGCCCTATGGCTACACCTTC,CASSSTDLVIGPYGYTF
TRBV5-6,TRBJ2-1,-,TRBD2,TGTGCCAGCAGCTTGGCCCTAGCGGGACCCTTTTACAATGAGCAGTTCTTC,CASSLALAGPFYNEQFF
TRBV5-1,TRBJ2-1,-,TRBD2,TGCGCCAGCAGCTTGACTAGCGGGAGGTTGGATGAGCAGTTCTTC,CASSLTSGRLDEQFF
TRBV27,TRBJ1-2,-,-,TGTGCCAGCAGTTCTTTTCGGAGGGGAGGAGGATATGGCTACACCTTC,CASSSFRRGGGYGYTF
TRBV4-3,TRBJ2-1,-,TRBD1,TGCGCCAGCAGCCAAGTTCGACAGGGGGGCAATGAGCAGTTCTTC,CASSQVRQGGNEQFF
TRBV5-8,TRBJ2-4,-,-,TGTGCCACCTACAGGGAGGCCAAAAACATTCAGTACTTC,CATYREAKNIQYF
TRBV6-1,TRBJ1-3,-,-,TGTGCCAGCAACCGGTTTGGAAACACCATATATTTT,CASNRFGNTIYF
TRBV4-1,TRBJ2-1,-,-,TGCGCCAGCAGCCAAGATCGTCGAGACAATGAGCAGTTCTTC,CASSQDRRDNEQFF
TRBV6-1,TRBJ1-1,-,TRBD1,TGTGCCAGCAGTGAACGGACAGGGCTCAACACTGAAGCTTTCTTT,CASSERTGLNTEAFF
TRBV30,TRBJ2-7,-,TRBD1,TGTGCCTGGCTCGGACAGGGCTACGAGCAGTACTTC,CAWLGQGYEQYF
TRBV6-5,TRBJ1-2,-,-,TGTGCCAGCAGTTACTTTGGGGCAAACTATGGCTACACCTTC,CASSYFGANYGYTF
TRBV11-2,TRBJ1-3,-,-,TGTGCCAGCAGCCCCCGCGAAGGAAACACCATATATTTT,CASSPREGNTIYF
TRBV27,TRBJ1-1,-,-,TGTGCCAGCAGAATTAGTGGGCGGGGAAACACTGAAGCTTTCTTT,CASRISGRGNTEAFF
TRBV19,TRBJ2-2,-,TRBD1,TGTGCCAGTATCTTAGGACAGGGGGTCACCGGGGAGCTGTTTTTT,CASILGQGVTGELFF
TRBV7-2,TRBJ2-7,-,-,TGTGCCAGCAGCTCCCCGGGGGGCGGCGAGCAGTACTTC,CASSSPGGGEQYF
TRBV4-1,TRBJ1-1,-,-,TGCGCCAGCAGCCAAGATGAAGGGTTGAGGACTGAAGCTTTCTTT,CASSQDEGLRTEAFF
TRBV27,TRBJ2-7,-,-,TGTGCCAGCAGTTTAACCCCTGGCGGTCACTACTACGAGCAGTACTTC,CASSLTPGGHYYEQYF
TRBV28,TRBJ2-7,-,-,TGTGCCAGCAGTCCACTTAGCGGATTCTCCTACGAGCAGTACTTC,CASSPLSGFSYEQYF
TRBV6-5,TRBJ2-7,once,-,TGTGCCAGCTGGGCGAGGGGCGAGCAGTACTTC,CASWARGEQYF
TRBV7-9,TRBJ2-1,-,-,TGTGCCAGCAGCTTCTCTGATGAGCAGTTCTTC,CASSFSDEQFF
TRBV9,TRBJ2-6,-,-,TGTGCCAGCAGCGTAGCTTTTCGTTCCCCCGACAGGCTAAGCTCTGGGGCCAACGTCCTGACTTTC,CASSVAFRSPDRLSSGANVLTF
TRBV19,TRBJ2-2,-,-,TGTGCCAGTAGTATAGAACAGGTTAACACCGGGGAGCTGTTTTTT,CASSIEQVNTGELFF
TRBV5-1,TRBJ2-1,-,-,TGCGCCAGCAGCTTCTTTACCAGGGCGGGTCCGTCCTACAATGAGCAGTTCTTC,CASSFFTRAGPSYNEQFF
TRBV7-8,TRBJ2-5,-,-,TGTGCCAGCATCTTCGGAGAGACCCAGTACTTC,CASIFGETQYF
TRBV7-3,TRBJ2-1,-,-,TGTGCCAGCAGCTTTCACCCGGGGAGCTCCTACAATGAGCAGTTCTTC,CASSFHPGSSYNEQFF
TRBV7-9,TRBJ1-1,-,TRBD1,TGTGCCAGCAGCTCCAGGGGGCCGAACACTGAAGCTTTCTTT,CASSSRGPNTEAFF
TRBV2,TRBJ2-5,once,-,TGTGCCAGCCGCCTAAGGTATCAAGAGACCCAGTACTTC,CASRLRYQETQYF
TRBV28,TRBJ2-1,-,-,TGTGCCAGCAGTACACGTCAGGGTGGTAGCTCCTACAATGAGCAGTTCTTC,CASSTRQGGSSYNEQFF
TRBV7-9,TRBJ2-1,-,TRBD2,TGTGCCAGCAGCTTATCGCCTAGCGGGAGGCTGGAGCAGTTCTTC,CASSLSPSGRLEQFF
TRBV5-8,TRBJ1-2,once,-,TGTGCCAGCAGCTTACGAGTAGTCTATGGCTACACCTTC,CASSLRVVYGYTF
TRBV7-9,TRBJ2-7,-,-,TGTGCCAGCAGCCCGTACAATCCGCCCTACGAGCAGTACTTC,CASSPYNPPYEQYF
TRBV9,TRBJ1-2,-,TRBD1,TGTGCCAGCAGCGTGGGGCAGGGGGCTGGTTCTCATGGCTACACCTTC,CASSVGQGAGSHGYTF
TRBV6-5,TRBJ2-2,-,-,TGTGCCAGCAGTCAACTCACCGGGGAGCTGTTTTTT,CASSQLTGELFF
TRBV28,TRBJ2-7,-,-,TGTGCCAGCAGTCGCCAAATAGGTTACGAGCAGTACTTC,CASSRQIGYEQYF
TRBV6-5,TRBJ2-1,-,-,TGTGCCAGCAGTCTGGACACCCACAATGAGCAGTTCTTC,CASSLDTHNEQFF
TRBV5-6,TRBJ2-1,-,-,TGTGCCAGCAGCTTGGTCGGGAGTTCCTACAATGAGCAGTTCTTC,CASSLVGSSYNEQFF
TRBV19,TRBJ2-7,-,TRBD2,TGTGCCAGTAGTATGCTAGCGGGAGGGCTCTACGAGCAGTACTTC,CASSMLAGGLYEQYF
TRBV11-1,TRBJ2-2,-,-,TGTGCCAGCAGTAACCCCCGAGGGTCCGGGGAGCTGTTTTTT,CASSNPRGSGELFF
TRBV4-1,TRBJ2-1,-,TRBD2,TGCGCCAGCAGCCGTTCAGCGGGAGCTCCGTCCTACAATGAGCAGTTCTTC,CASSRSAGAPSYNEQFF
TRBV5-1,TRBJ2-3,-,TRBD2,TGCGCCAGCAGGTGGGACTACCGGGCCGTTGAGGCGCAGTATTTT,CASRWDYRAVEAQYF
TRBV28,TRBJ2-7,-,-,TGTGCCAGCACGGTAGGGGGTACCTACGAGCAGTACTTC,CASTVGGTYEQYF